This T cell receptor (beta chain) was documented in a study of beta chain features in type 1 diabetes. Study overall: All samples yielded some 100,000,000 examined sorted cells.

Study outcomes and limitations: Type 1 diabetes patients showed a moderate but significant shortening of TCRB CDR3s in all four CD4+ subsets. A definitive answer on HLA type influencing TCRB rearrangement was not reached here.

Notes on this clone: What it binds is unknown.

The entirety of the isolated RNA underwent reverse transcription, so expressed TCRB transcripts were sequenced. About 3.6 million reads were obtained on average from naive, central memory and regulatory T cell samples. The assay was immunoSEQ multiplex PCR, and TCRdb's table has in-frame clones only and misses some. The sample gives about 650,000 clones, around 12% of which show up once; 0.095% to 0.15% is in the top ten. Germline values: CDR1 SNHLY, CDR2 FYNNEI. V shed 6 bases and J 4 bases; nucleotides not matched to a gene: 7. The CDR3 has 14 residues. Sequencing was performed on naive CD4+ T cells from blood. The chain employs TRBV2 and TRBJ1-1, with TRBD1 matching 8 bases. The clonotype was recovered from a man aged 25 to 45 with type 1 diabetes. CDR3 sequence (DNA): TGTGCCAGCAGCCTCAGGGGGCGCGGCACTGAAGCTTTCTTT. Its protein product is CASSLRGRGTEAFF.